The present T cell receptor (beta chain) was sequenced within a study of cytomegalovirus exposure and HLA in healthy donors. This PCR relied on a set of 60 Vbeta primers and 13 Jbeta primers. Clones were sequenced by immunoSEQ multiplex PCR, and TCRdb holds only the in-frame ones, with some missing. The table shows about 100,000 clones, with roughly 9.1% occurring only once. It was healthy bone marrow donors who served as donors. These donors counted as nominally healthy when sampled, but unrecorded immune exposures were likely. Concerning this clone: Its cognate antigen is unknown.

General study results and limits: When a later analysis was performed, an Asian-associated ancestry cluster reportedly had fewer N-insertions than the approximately 700-donor mean.

This clonotype was sampled from a man in his forties in good health and CMV-seropositive. Sequenced input: PBMCs.

CDR3 region: CASSRLTGGYNEQFF. CDR3 bases: TGTGCCAGCAGCCGCTTAACGGGGGGTTACAATGAGCAGTTCTTC. The chain combines TRBV14 with TRBJ2-1; 7 positions match TRBD2. Germline V CDR1 and CDR2: SGHDN, FVKESK. The CDR3 length is 15 residues. J was trimmed by 4 bases and V by 4 bases; bases with no gene match: 7. The whole variable domain, filled in from reference TRBV14 and TRBJ2-1, reads EAGVTQFPSHSVIEKGQTVTLRCDPISGHDNLYWYRRVMGKEIKFLLHFVKESKQDESGMPNNRFLAERTGGTYSTLKVQPAELEDSGVYFCASSRLTGGYNEQFFGPGTRLTVL.